A single sample is the source of the 19 T cell receptor beta chains below, sequenced in a study of cytomegalovirus exposure and HLA in healthy donors. Method: immunoSEQ multiplex PCR; TCRdb's copy keeps in-frame clones and lacks some. The sample consists of about 82,000 clones, 95% of them appearing once. The sample consisted of PBMCs. All receptors derive from a woman aged 18-35 years in good health and CMV-seronegative.

The rearrangement links TRBV6-4 to TRBJ2-2; D not certain. The CDR3 contains 14 residues. The ends were cut back, 2 bases at V and 3 bases at J, with 7 bases in the middle. Germline V gene lookup returns CDR1 MRHNA and CDR2 SNTAGT. The CDR3 region has the DNA TGTGCCAGCAGTGACGACACCTACACCGGGGAGCTGTTTTTT. Its protein product is CASSDDTYTGELFF.

The V call is TRBV4-1, the J call TRBJ2-5; no definite D call. V shed 6 bases and J shed 2 bases, with 10 bases lying between them. Germline V gives CDR1 MGHRA, CDR2 YSYEKL. The CDR3 sequence is 13 residues long. The CDR3: CASSYTPQETQYF. The DNA for the CDR3 is TGCGCCAGCAGTTACACCCCACAAGAGACCCAGTACTTC.

CDR3 sequence reads: CSVEKSSYEQYF. CDR3 nucleotide sequence: TGCAGCGTTGAAAAGAGCTCCTACGAGCAGTACTTC. V and J are TRBV29-1 and TRBJ2-7, with D unresolved. This CDR3 has 12 residues. V shed 2 bases and J shed 0 bases, with 5 bases lying between them. Germline CDR1 and CDR2: SQVTM and ANQGSEA.

The rearrangement joins TRBV6-5 to TRBJ1-4; D not resolved. This CDR3 is built from 15 residues. The V gene's germline CDR1 is MNHEY and CDR2 SVGAGI. Trimming took off 0 bases at V and 8 bases at J, with 13 bases between the two ends. As DNA, the CDR3 is TGTGCCAGCAGTTACTCCGGTCGCAGAGGGGAAAAACTGTTTTTT. This codes for CASSYSGRRGEKLFF.

The chain combines TRBV30 with TRBJ1-1; 7 bases match TRBD1. Germline CDR1 reads GTSNPN; CDR2 reads SVGIG (reference sequence). The CDR3 extends over 15 amino acids. Trimming cost V 0 bases and J 3 bases; bases outside gene matches: 7. CDR3 amino acids: CAWSVPTGRYTEAFF. The CDR3 bases are TGTGCCTGGAGTGTCCCGACAGGGAGGTACACTGAAGCTTTCTTT.

The chain couples TRBV4-3 to TRBJ1-4; tentatively, D is TRBD1 (6 bases). Trimming removed 0 bases at V and 8 bases at J, with 10 bases between. Germline CDR1 and CDR2: LGHNA and YSLEER. The CDR3 length is 14 residues. The CDR3 region is CASSQDHTGEKLFF. CDR3 in DNA: TGCGCCAGCAGCCAAGATCATACAGGGGAAAAACTGTTTTTT.

V and J are TRBV27 and TRBJ2-5; TRBD1 agrees at 10 bases. Germline CDR1 and CDR2: MNHEY and SMNVEV (reference sequence). The CDR3 totals 14 residues. Germline trimming cut 4 bases from V and 7 bases from J; bases unmatched to any gene: 6. The CDR3 sequence is CASSSGQGRGTQYF. For the CDR3, the DNA is TGTGCCAGCAGTTCGGGACAGGGGAGGGGGACCCAGTACTTC.

V and J are TRBV7-8 and TRBJ2-1, with D maybe TRBD2 (6 bases). V was pared by 1 base and J by 7 bases, with 11 bases between. Germline V gene data show CDR1 as SGHVS and CDR2 as FQNEAQ. The CDR3 totals 14 residues. CDR3 loop: CASSLGALANEQFF. In DNA form, the CDR3 reads TGTGCCAGCAGCTTAGGGGCTCTAGCGAATGAGCAGTTCTTC.

This rearrangement joins TRBV28 to TRBJ1-1; 7 positions agree with TRBD1. Germline assignment: CDR1 MDHEN and CDR2 SYDVKM. The CDR3 length is 15 residues. J was trimmed by 1 base and V by 6 bases; bases with no gene match: 8. CDR3 nucleotide sequence: TGTGCCAGCAGCGACCCGGGGACAGCGAACACTGAAGCTTTCTTT. It codes for CASSDPGTANTEAFF.

This clone was seen once. CDR3 DNA sequence: TGTGCCAGCAGCGAACAGGGGAATCAGCCCCAGCATTTT. Its protein is CASSEQGNQPQHF. The V call is TRBV21-1, the J call TRBJ1-5; the table assigns TRBD1, which was not confirmed against the DNA. TRBV21-1 has pseudogene status. The CDR3 has 13 residues.

The chain employs TRBV7-2 and TRBJ2-7, with a tentative D call TRBD1 (6 bases). The CDR3 extends over 15 amino acids. Germline V CDR1 and CDR2: SGHTA, FQGNSA. V was pared by 2 bases and J by 0 bases, with 11 bases between. CDR3 nucleotide sequence: TGTGCCAGCAGCTTATCAGGGGTCAACTCCTACGAGCAGTACTTC. Translating it yields CASSLSGVNSYEQYF.

The chain employs TRBV6-5 and TRBJ1-6; 9 bases match TRBD1. CDR1 and CDR2 from the germline V gene are MNHEY and SVGAGI. The CDR3 is made up of 15 amino acids. V was pared by 6 bases and J by 7 bases, with 7 bases of the junction left unmatched. The CDR3 sequence is CASRIGTGQNSPLHF. DNA for the CDR3: TGTGCCAGCAGGATCGGGACAGGGCAGAATTCACCCCTCCACTTT.

The rearrangement joins TRBV6-5 to TRBJ1-1, with D possibly TRBD1 on 6 matching bases. The length of the CDR3 is 14 residues. V shed 6 bases and J shed 3 bases, with 14 bases lying between them. Germline V CDR1 and CDR2: MNHEY, SVGAGI. As DNA, the CDR3 is TGTGCCAGCAGGCCCCAGGGGCGGCACACTGAAGCTTTCTTT. It encodes CASRPQGRHTEAFF.

The chain carries TRBV5-4 and TRBJ1-3; the D gene is possibly TRBD1 (6 bases). CDR1 SGHNT and CDR2 YYREEE come from the germline V gene (reference sequence). Trimming pared 4 bases from V and 0 bases from J, leaving 11 bases between. This CDR3 contains 15 residues. CDR3 protein: CASSLDRSSGNTIYF. CDR3 nucleotide sequence: TGTGCCAGCAGCCTGGACAGAAGCTCTGGAAACACCATATATTTT. Combining the CDR3 with reference TRBV5-4 and TRBJ1-3 gives the whole variable domain ETGVTQSPTHLIKTRGQQVTLRCSSQSGHNTVSWYQQALGQGPQFIFQYYREEENGRGNFPPRFSGLQFPNYSSELNVNALELDDSALYLCASSLDRSSGNTIYFGEGSWLTVV.

This chain uses TRBV10-2 with TRBJ2-7; no firm D call. The germline gives CDR1 WSHSY, CDR2 SAAADI. V lost 8 bases and J 2 bases, leaving 10 bases between the germline ends. The CDR3 totals 12 residues. Here the CDR3 reads CASGTTTYEQYF. CDR3 in DNA: TGCGCCAGCGGCACAACTACCTACGAGCAGTACTTC.

This chain links TRBV5-1 with TRBJ2-3; D is unclear. Trimming removed 0 bases at V and 1 base at J, with 12 bases between. CDR3 length equals 16 residues. From germline, CDR1 is SGHRS and CDR2 YFSETQ. The CDR3 is CASSLAAGFRTDTQYF. The CDR3 region has the DNA TGCGCCAGCAGCTTGGCCGCAGGATTCCGCACAGATACGCAGTATTTT. The entire variable domain, with the rest obtained from reference TRBV5-1 and TRBJ2-3, is as follows: KAGVTQTPRYLIKTRGQQVTLSCSPISGHRSVSWYQQTPGQGLQFLFEYFSETQRNKGNFPGRFSGRQFSNSRSEMNVSTLELGDSALYLCASSLAAGFRTDTQYFGPGTRLTVL.

The J gene is TRBJ2-3, the V gene TRBV6-5, with a weak D call TRBD1 (6 bases). This CDR3 contains 15 residues. CDR1 and CDR2 from the germline V gene are MNHEY and SVGAGI. Between the trimmed V and J ends, which lost 2 bases and 8 bases, there was a span of 17 bases. The CDR3 coding sequence is TGTGCCAGCAGTTACCGGGCAGGGGCTCAGGGTACGCAGTATTTT. Amino acids: CASSYRAGAQGTQYF.

The chain couples TRBV10-2 to TRBJ2-7; D is unresolved. This CDR3 has 12 amino acids. Trimming stripped 2 bases from V and 6 bases from J, with 8 bases between. Per the germline V gene, CDR1 is WSHSY and CDR2 is SAAADI. This CDR3 reads CASSEGHREQYF. The CDR3, as DNA: TGCGCCAGCAGTGAGGGCCACCGCGAGCAGTACTTC.

CDR3 region: CASSFSGTNEKLFF. The CDR3 DNA reads as TGTGCCAGCAGCTTCTCCGGGACTAATGAAAAACTGTTTTTT. This sequence joins TRBV11-2 and TRBJ1-4; no clear D gene. CDR1 is SGHAT, CDR2 FQNNGV, per germline. V shed 3 bases and J shed 2 bases, with 7 bases lying between them. This CDR3 contains 14 residues.